The present T cell receptor (beta chain) was sequenced within a study of shared clonotypes between healthy human individuals. Study results and caveats: Memory subsets generally showed lower estimated richness than naive subsets.

A word on this clone: Its antigen is still unknown. The junction departs from germline at one end; a sequencing error may be responsible.

Method: immunoSEQ multiplex PCR; TCRdb's copy keeps in-frame clones and lacks some. The table has 950,000 to 1,200,000 clones, around 77% seen once. The receptor comes from a man aged 18 to 30 in good health. Some clones in this sample may be carry-over from other donors' samples. The sequenced sample was memory CD4+ T cells from PBMCs. The subset here: CD45RA-negative fraction.

The CDR3 coding sequence is TGTGCCAGCAGGGAAGATACAGATACGCAGTATTTT. The encoded protein is CASREDTDTQYF. The chain joins TRBV2 to TRBJ2-3; D is unresolved. This CDR3 has 12 residues. CDR1 SNHLY and CDR2 FYNNEI come from the germline V gene.